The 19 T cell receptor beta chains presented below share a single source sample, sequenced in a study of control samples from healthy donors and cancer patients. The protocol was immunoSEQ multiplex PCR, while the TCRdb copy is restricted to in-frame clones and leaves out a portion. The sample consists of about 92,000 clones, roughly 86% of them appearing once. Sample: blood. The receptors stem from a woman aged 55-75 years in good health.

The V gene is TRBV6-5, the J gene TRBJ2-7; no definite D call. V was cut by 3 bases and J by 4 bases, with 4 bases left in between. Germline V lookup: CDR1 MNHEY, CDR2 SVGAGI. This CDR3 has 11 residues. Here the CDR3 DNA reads TGTGCCAGCAGTTATTTATACGAGCAGTACTTC. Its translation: CASSYLYEQYF.

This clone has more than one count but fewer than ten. CDR3 sequence (DNA): TGTGCCAGCAGCGTGTGGGCCCAGCGGGGGGTTTCGTACAATGAGCAGTTCTTC. This codes for CASSVWAQRGVSYNEQFF. The chain employs TRBV4-2 and TRBJ2-1, with 9 bases fitting TRBD2. V was clipped by 5 bases and J by 4 bases; unmatched bases: 15. Germline CDR1 reads LGHNA; CDR2 reads YNFKEQ. The CDR3 extends over 18 amino acids.

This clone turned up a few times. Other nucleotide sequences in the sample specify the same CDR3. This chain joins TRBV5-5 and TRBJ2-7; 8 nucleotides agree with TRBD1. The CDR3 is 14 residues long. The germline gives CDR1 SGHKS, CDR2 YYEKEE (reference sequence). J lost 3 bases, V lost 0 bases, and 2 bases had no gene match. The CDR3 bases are TGTGCCAGCAGCTTGGGACAGGGGATCTACGAGCAGTACTTC. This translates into CASSLGQGIYEQYF.

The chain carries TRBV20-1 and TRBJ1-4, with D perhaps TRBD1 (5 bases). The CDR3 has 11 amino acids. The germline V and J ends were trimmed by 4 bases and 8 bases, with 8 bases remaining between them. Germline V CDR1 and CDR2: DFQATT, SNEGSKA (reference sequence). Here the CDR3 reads CSATGLEKLFF. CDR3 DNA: TGCAGTGCTACAGGGTTGGAAAAACTGTTTTTT.

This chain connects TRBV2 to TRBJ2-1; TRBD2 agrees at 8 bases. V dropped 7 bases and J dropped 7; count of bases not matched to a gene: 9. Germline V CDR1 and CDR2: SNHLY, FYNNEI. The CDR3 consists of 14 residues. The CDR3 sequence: CASTGSGVRNEQFF. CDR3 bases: TGTGCCAGCACAGGTAGCGGGGTAAGAAATGAGCAGTTCTTC. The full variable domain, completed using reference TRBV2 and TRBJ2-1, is EPEVTQTPSHQVTQMGQEVILRCVPISNHLYFYWYRQILGQKVEFLVSFYNNEISEKSEIFDDQFSVERPDGSNFTLKIRSTKLEDSAMYFCASTGSGVRNEQFFGPGTRLTVL.

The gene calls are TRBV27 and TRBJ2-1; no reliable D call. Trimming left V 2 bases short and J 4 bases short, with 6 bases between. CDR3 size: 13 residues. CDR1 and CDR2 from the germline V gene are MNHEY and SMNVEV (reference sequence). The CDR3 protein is CASSLAVYNEQFF. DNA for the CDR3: TGTGCCAGCAGTTTAGCGGTGTACAATGAGCAGTTCTTC.

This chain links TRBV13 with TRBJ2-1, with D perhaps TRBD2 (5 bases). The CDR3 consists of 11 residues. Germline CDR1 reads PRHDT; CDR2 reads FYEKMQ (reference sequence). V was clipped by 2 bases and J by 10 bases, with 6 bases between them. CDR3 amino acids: CASSLTGEQFF. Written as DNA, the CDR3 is TGTGCCAGCAGCTTAACGGGGGAGCAGTTCTTC.

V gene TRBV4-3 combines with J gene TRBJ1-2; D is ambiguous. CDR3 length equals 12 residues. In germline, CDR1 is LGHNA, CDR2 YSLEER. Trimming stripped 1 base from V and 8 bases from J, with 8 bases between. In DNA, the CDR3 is TGCGCCAGCAGCCAAGGTCTCCAGGGCTACACCTTC. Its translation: CASSQGLQGYTF.

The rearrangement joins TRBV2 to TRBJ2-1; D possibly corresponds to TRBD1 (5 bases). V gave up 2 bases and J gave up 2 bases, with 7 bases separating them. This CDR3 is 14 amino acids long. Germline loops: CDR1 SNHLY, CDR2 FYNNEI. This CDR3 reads CASSEQGAYNEQFF. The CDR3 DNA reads TGTGCCAGCAGTGAACAGGGTGCCTACAATGAGCAGTTCTTC.

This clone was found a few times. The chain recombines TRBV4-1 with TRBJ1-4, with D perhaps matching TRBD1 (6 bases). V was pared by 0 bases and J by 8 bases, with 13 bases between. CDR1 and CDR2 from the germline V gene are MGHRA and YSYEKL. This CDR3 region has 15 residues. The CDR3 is CASSQDGGSGEKLFF. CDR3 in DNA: TGCGCCAGCAGCCAAGATGGGGGCTCAGGGGAAAAACTGTTTTTT.

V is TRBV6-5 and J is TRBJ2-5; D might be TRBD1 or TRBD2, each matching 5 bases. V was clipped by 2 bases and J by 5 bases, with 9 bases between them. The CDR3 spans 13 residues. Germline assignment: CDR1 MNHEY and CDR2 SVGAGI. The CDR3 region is CASSYAGTETQYF. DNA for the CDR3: TGTGCCAGCAGTTACGCAGGGACCGAGACCCAGTACTTC.

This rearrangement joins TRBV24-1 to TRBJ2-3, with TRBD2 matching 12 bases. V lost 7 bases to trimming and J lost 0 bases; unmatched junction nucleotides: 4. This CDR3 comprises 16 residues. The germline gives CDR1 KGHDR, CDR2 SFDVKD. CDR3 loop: CATSPGLAGSTDTQYF. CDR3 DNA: TGTGCCACCAGCCCAGGACTAGCGGGAAGCACAGATACGCAGTATTTT.

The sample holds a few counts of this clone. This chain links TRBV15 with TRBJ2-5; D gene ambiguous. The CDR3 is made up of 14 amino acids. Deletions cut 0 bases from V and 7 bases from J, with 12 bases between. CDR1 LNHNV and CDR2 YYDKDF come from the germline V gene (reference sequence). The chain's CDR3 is CATSRDYPGGTQYF. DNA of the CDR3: TGTGCCACCAGCAGAGATTACCCCGGTGGGACCCAGTACTTC.

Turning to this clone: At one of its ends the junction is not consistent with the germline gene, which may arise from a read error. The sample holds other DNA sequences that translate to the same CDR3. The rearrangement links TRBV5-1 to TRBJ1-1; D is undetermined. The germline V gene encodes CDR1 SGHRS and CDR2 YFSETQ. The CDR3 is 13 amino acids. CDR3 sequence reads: CASSLLGNTEAFF. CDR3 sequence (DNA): TGCGCCAGCAGCTTGCTGGGGAACACTGAGGCTTTCTTT.

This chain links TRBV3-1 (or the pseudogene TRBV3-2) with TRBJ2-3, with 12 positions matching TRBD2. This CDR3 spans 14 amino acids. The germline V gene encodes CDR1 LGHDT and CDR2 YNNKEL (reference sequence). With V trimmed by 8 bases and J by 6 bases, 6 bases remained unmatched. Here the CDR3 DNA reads TGTGCCAGCCGTCCGGGACTAGCGGGCGATACGCAGTATTTT. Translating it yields CASRPGLAGDTQYF.

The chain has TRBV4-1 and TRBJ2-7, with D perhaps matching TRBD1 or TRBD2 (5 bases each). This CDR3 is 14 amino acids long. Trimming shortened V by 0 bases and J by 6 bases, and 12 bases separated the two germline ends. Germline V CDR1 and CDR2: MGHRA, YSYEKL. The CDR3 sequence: CASSQDYVGREQYF. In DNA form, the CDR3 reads TGCGCCAGCAGCCAAGATTATGTGGGACGCGAGCAGTACTTC.

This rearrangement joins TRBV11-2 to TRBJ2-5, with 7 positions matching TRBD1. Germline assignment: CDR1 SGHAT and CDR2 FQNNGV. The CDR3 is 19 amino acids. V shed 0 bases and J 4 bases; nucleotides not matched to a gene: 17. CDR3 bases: TGTGCCAGCAGCTTAGAGCCCACGGGGACAGCCACCAAGAGAGAGACCCAGTACTTC. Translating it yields CASSLEPTGTATKRETQYF. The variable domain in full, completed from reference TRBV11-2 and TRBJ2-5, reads EAGVAQSPRYKIIEKRQSVAFWCNPISGHATLYWYQQILGQGPKLLIQFQNNGVVDDSQLPKDRFSAERLKGVDSTLKIQPAKLEDSAVYLCASSLEPTGTATKRETQYFGPGTRLLVL.

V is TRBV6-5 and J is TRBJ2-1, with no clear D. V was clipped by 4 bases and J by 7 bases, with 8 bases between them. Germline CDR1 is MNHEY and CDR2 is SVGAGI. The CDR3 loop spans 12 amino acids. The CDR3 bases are TGTGCCAGCAGTTCTATAGGAAATGAGCAGTTCTTC. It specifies CASSSIGNEQFF.

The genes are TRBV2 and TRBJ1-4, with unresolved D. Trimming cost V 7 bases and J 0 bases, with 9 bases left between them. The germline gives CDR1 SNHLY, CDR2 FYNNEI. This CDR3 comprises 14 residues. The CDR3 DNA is TGTGCCAGCAAGGAATATGCAACTAATGAAAAACTGTTTTTT. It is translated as CASKEYATNEKLFF.